Listed here are 5 T cell receptor beta chains from one sample, sequenced in a study of blood T cell repertoires in COVID-19. This table comes from immunoSEQ multiplex PCR, and its TCRdb copy is limited to in-frame clones, with some not included. The sample holds about 280,000 clones, over 75% seen once. The source material was peripheral blood. All receptors derive from a man younger than 35 with active or convalescent COVID-19.

The genes are TRBV5-6 and TRBJ1-5; D perhaps matches TRBD1 (6 bases). With 1 base removed from V and 2 bases from J, the gap between germline ends came to 16 bases. From germline, CDR1 is SGHDT and CDR2 YYEEEE. CDR3 length: 17 residues. CDR3 region: CASSLSEGSGGNQPQHF. The CDR3 region has the DNA TGTGCCAGCAGCTTGAGTGAGGGCTCAGGGGGCAATCAGCCCCAGCATTTT.

The chain couples TRBV6-1 to TRBJ2-1, with D perhaps matching TRBD2 (6 bases). V shed 1 base and J shed 9 bases, with 10 bases lying between them. This CDR3 region has 13 residues. Germline assignment: CDR1 MNHNS and CDR2 SASEGT. CDR3 nucleotide sequence: TGTGCCAGCAGTGAAGTTATGGAGGGTGAGCAGTTCTTC. Encoded protein: CASSEVMEGEQFF.

This rearrangement joins TRBV18 to TRBJ1-2; D remains ambiguous. Germline V CDR1 and CDR2: KGHSH, LQKENI. Trimming took 5 bases from V and 6 from J, leaving 16 bases between them. This CDR3 is 14 amino acids long. CDR3 sequence (DNA): TGTGCCAGCTCAGGAGTGACGGCGCCCCATGGCTACACCTTC. It yields the protein CASSGVTAPHGYTF. Supplemented by reference TRBV18 and TRBJ1-2, the full variable domain reads NAGVMQNPRHLVRRRGQEARLRCSPMKGHSHVYWYRQLPEEGLKFMVYLQKENIIDESGMPKERFSAEFPKEGPSILRIQQVVRGDSAAYFCASSGVTAPHGYTFGSGTRLTVV.

The chain uses TRBV9 and TRBJ1-6; perhaps TRBD1 as D (6 bases). The V gene lost 4 bases and the J gene lost 10 bases, with 18 bases spanning the gap. Germline V gives CDR1 SGDLS, CDR2 YYNGEE. CDR3 length: 15 residues. CDR3 sequence reads: CASSPWTDSGSPLHF. Here the CDR3 DNA reads TGTGCCAGCAGCCCATGGACAGACTCCGGGTCACCCCTCCACTTT.

V gene TRBV29-1 combines with J gene TRBJ1-2, with 7 nucleotides matching TRBD1. CDR1 and CDR2 (germline): SQVTM, ANQGSEA. The V and J ends lost 1 base and 5 bases, in that order; junction bases with no gene match: 13. CDR3 length: 16 amino acids. CDR3 residues: CSVEVPTGEGPYGYTF. CDR3 bases: TGCAGCGTTGAAGTCCCCACAGGGGAAGGACCTTATGGCTACACCTTC.